The 27 T cell receptor beta chains given below trace back to one sample, sequenced in a study of T cells after yellow fever vaccination. MiXCR was run by TCRdb on the 5' RACE reads, yielding one entry per CDR3 protein. The table has 250,000 to 400,000 distinct CDR3 sequences, 3.5% to 4.5% seen once. The material was PBMCs, obtained 15 days after the yellow fever booster vaccination. Receptors originate from a man between 18 and 35 years old who received the YFV17D yellow fever vaccine.

This clonotype appeared a few times. The chain recombines TRBV3-1 with TRBJ2-2; TRBD1 or TRBD2 may be the D gene (5 bases each). V gave up 1 base and J gave up 4 bases, with 13 bases separating them. The CDR3 totals 16 residues. Germline V CDR1 and CDR2: LGHDT, YNNKEL (reference sequence). CDR3 sequence reads: CASSQVNGAFTGELFF. DNA of the CDR3: TGTGCCAGCAGCCAAGTTAACGGGGCCTTCACCGGGGAGCTGTTTTTT.

This clonotype was detected ten times or more. The CDR3 region is CSGRQGSQPQHF. The CDR3 nucleotides are TGCAGTGGGAGACAGGGGAGTCAGCCCCAGCATTTT. The rearrangement joins TRBV20-1 to TRBJ1-5; 8 nucleotides match TRBD1. Germline assignment: CDR1 DFQATT and CDR2 SNEGSKA (reference sequence). V lost 7 bases, J lost 6 bases, and 5 bases stayed unmatched. The CDR3 length is 12 residues.

This clonotype was seen ten or more times. The V and J genes are TRBV7-9 and TRBJ1-5, with unresolved D. V was pared by 5 bases and J by 4 bases, with 15 bases between. This CDR3 has 15 residues. In germline, CDR1 is SEHNR, CDR2 FQNEAQ (reference sequence). As DNA, the CDR3 is TGTGCCAGCAGCGCCCCGGGTCCTCGTAATCAGCCCCAGCATTTT. The encoded protein is CASSAPGPRNQPQHF.

This clonotype was seen ten or more times. V usage is TRBV7-3 and J usage is TRBJ2-5, with 8 nucleotides matching TRBD2. CDR3 length: 14 residues. V shed 5 bases, J shed 1 base, and the junction held 3 bases outside the gene matches. CDR1 and CDR2 from the germline V gene are SGHTA and FQGTGA. CDR3 bases: TGTGCCAGCAGCATTAGCGGGACCCAAGAGACCCAGTACTTC. The encoded protein is CASSISGTQETQYF.

This clonotype was seen many times. This chain joins TRBV18 and TRBJ2-3; D may be TRBD1 or TRBD2 (5 bases each). The CDR3 totals 16 residues. The V end was cut by 0 bases, the J end by 4 bases, with 14 bases between. CDR1 is KGHSH and CDR2 is LQKENI in the germline V gene. The CDR3 coding sequence is TGTGCCAGCTCACCACCGTACGGTCAGGGACCAGATACGCAGTATTTT. Its protein product is CASSPPYGQGPDTQYF.

The chain has TRBV3-1 and TRBJ1-3, with D uncertain. V lost 0 bases, J lost 4 bases, and 4 bases lay in between. The CDR3 sequence is 13 residues long. In germline, CDR1 is LGHDT, CDR2 YNNKEL (reference sequence). This CDR3 reads CASSQEAGNTIYF. The CDR3 DNA reads TGTGCCAGCAGCCAAGAGGCCGGAAACACCATATATTTT.

The V and J genes are TRBV3-1 and TRBJ1-2, with D unclear. CDR3 length equals 13 residues. The germline gives CDR1 LGHDT, CDR2 YNNKEL (reference sequence). Trimming took off 1 base at V and 8 bases at J, with 11 bases between the two ends. The CDR3 DNA reads as TGTGCCAGCAGCCAAGCAGCCCCGGGAGGCTACACCTTC. This codes for CASSQAAPGGYTF.

This sequence joins TRBV28 and TRBJ1-2; D is undetermined. Germline V CDR1 and CDR2: MDHEN, SYDVKM. There are 13 residues in the CDR3. Trimming pared 5 bases from V and 6 bases from J, leaving 13 bases between. As DNA, the CDR3 is TGTGCCAGCAGTGAAACCCTGTCCCATGGCTACACCTTC. Its protein is CASSETLSHGYTF.

This clonotype was found once. The chain has TRBV5-1 and TRBJ2-2, with 8 nucleotides matching TRBD2. The V and J ends lost 0 bases and 4 bases, in that order; junction bases with no gene match: 5. CDR1 and CDR2 from the germline V gene are SGHRS and YFSETQ. The CDR3 extends over 16 amino acids. The chain's CDR3 is CASSLGAGAPTGELFF. The CDR3 coding sequence is TGCGCCAGCAGCTTGGGAGCGGGGGCCCCCACCGGGGAGCTGTTTTTT.

Many counts were recorded for this clonotype. This chain links TRBV6-5 with TRBJ2-7; 7 bases agree with TRBD2. CDR3 length equals 15 residues. The germline CDR1 and CDR2 sequences are MNHEY and SVGAGI. V lost 0 bases, J lost 4 bases, and 6 bases stayed unmatched. CDR3 in amino acids: CASSYSGLPPYEQYF. The CDR3 DNA sequence: TGTGCCAGCAGTTACTCGGGACTACCGCCTTACGAGCAGTACTTC.

This clonotype has at least ten counts. The chain is built from TRBV4-3 and TRBJ2-5; TRBD2 agrees at 12 bases. The V gene's germline CDR1 is LGHNA and CDR2 YSLEER. V was pared by 0 bases and J by 4 bases, with 6 bases of the junction left unmatched. The CDR3 has 17 amino acids. CDR3 DNA: TGCGCCAGCAGCCAAGATCCGCTAGCGGGGGGGCGAGAGACCCAGTACTTC. This encodes CASSQDPLAGGRETQYF.

The chain combines TRBV7-2 with TRBJ1-6; 8 nucleotides match TRBD1. Germline CDR1 reads SGHTA; CDR2 reads FQGNSA. J gave up 0 bases and V 4 bases, and 14 bases lay outside the gene matches. This CDR3 has 20 residues. The CDR3 reads CASSSPFPRGPSSYNSPLHF. CDR3 bases: TGTGCCAGCAGCTCTCCCTTTCCCAGGGGGCCTAGCTCCTATAATTCACCCCTCCACTTT. The whole variable domain, remainder taken from reference TRBV7-2 and TRBJ1-6, is GAGVSQSPSNKVTEKGKDVELRCDPISGHTALYWYRQSLGQGLEFLIYFQGNSAPDKSGLPSDRFSAERTGGSVSTLTIQRTQQEDSAVYLCASSSPFPRGPSSYNSPLHFGNGTRLTVT.

Many counts were recorded for this clonotype. The J gene is TRBJ2-7, the V gene TRBV5-1; 7 nucleotides line up with TRBD1. Germline assignment: CDR1 SGHRS and CDR2 YFSETQ. This CDR3 is built from 15 residues. With V trimmed by 3 bases and J by 1 base, 7 bases remained unmatched. In DNA form, the CDR3 reads TGCGCCAGCAGCTGGACAGGCCTGAGGTCCTACGAGCAGTACTTC. This gives the protein CASSWTGLRSYEQYF. Looking up the rest from reference TRBV5-1 and TRBJ2-7 gives the full variable domain: KAGVTQTPRYLIKTRGQQVTLSCSPISGHRSVSWYQQTPGQGLQFLFEYFSETQRNKGNFPGRFSGRQFSNSRSEMNVSTLELGDSALYLCASSWTGLRSYEQYFGPGTRLTVT.

In this sample, this clonotype turned up a few times. The V call is TRBV19, the J call TRBJ2-3, with no clear D. The V gene lost 5 bases and the J gene lost 0 bases, with 15 bases spanning the gap. Germline V gives CDR1 LNHDA, CDR2 SQIVND (reference sequence). The CDR3 runs to 16 residues. For the CDR3, the DNA is TGTGCCAGTAGTCGGTTCCCGGGCACTAGCACAGATACGCAGTATTTT. It yields the protein CASSRFPGTSTDTQYF. The full variable domain, completed using reference TRBV19 and TRBJ2-3, is DGGITQSPKYLFRKEGQNVTLSCEQNLNHDAMYWYRQDPGQGLRLIYYSQIVNDFQKGDIAEGYSVSREKKESFPLTVTSAQKNPTAFYLCASSRFPGTSTDTQYFGPGTRLTVL.

The gene calls are TRBV5-1 and TRBJ1-1; the D gene is possibly TRBD1 (5 bases). Trimming took 4 bases from V and 8 from J, leaving 30 bases between them. This CDR3 spans 18 amino acids. The germline gives CDR1 SGHRS, CDR2 YFSETQ. The CDR3 nucleotides are TGCGCCAGCAGCCTAACTAGTTCAGTGGGCAAGGGGCTGGCAGAAGCTTTCTTT. Its protein product is CASSLTSSVGKGLAEAFF.

This clonotype was picked up many times. The chain joins TRBV7-6 to TRBJ2-7; unclear D gene. Trimming took 1 base from V and 3 from J, leaving 7 bases between them. CDR3 length: 13 residues. CDR1 is SGHVS and CDR2 is FNYEAQ in the germline V gene. Written as DNA, the CDR3 is TGTGCCAGCAGCTTAGATTGGTTCTACGAGCAGTACTTC. This encodes CASSLDWFYEQYF.

This clonotype occurred many times. The genes are TRBV6-5 and TRBJ1-6, with D perhaps TRBD1 (6 bases). The germline CDR1 and CDR2 sequences are MNHEY and SVGAGI. This CDR3 is built from 11 residues. Between the trimmed V and J ends, which lost 6 bases and 12 bases, there was a span of 9 bases. DNA for the CDR3: TGTGCCAGCAGACAGGGTGGACCCCTCCACTTT. Translated: CASRQGGPLHF.

This clonotype came up a few times. The genes are TRBV12-3 or TRBV12-4 and TRBJ1-2; perhaps TRBD1 as D (6 bases). The CDR3 has 14 residues. Trimming removed 2 bases at V and 6 bases at J, with 13 bases between. CDR3 nucleotides: TGTGCCAGCAGTTTACTGGCGGGGGCCCATGGCTACACCTTC. This translates into CASSLLAGAHGYTF.

This clonotype turned up a few times. This chain uses TRBV20-1 with TRBJ2-1; TRBD2 matches at 9 bases. CDR1 and CDR2 from the germline V gene are DFQATT and SNEGSKA (reference sequence). The CDR3 has 16 amino acids. V was clipped by 3 bases and J by 8 bases; unmatched bases: 14. The CDR3 loop is CSASNGGGALSHEQFF. The CDR3 DNA is TGCAGTGCTAGTAACGGCGGGGGGGCCCTGTCCCATGAGCAGTTCTTC.

This clonotype was observed many times. The chain recombines TRBV7-9 with TRBJ2-5, with 7 bases matching TRBD2. J gave up 2 bases and V 3 bases, and 3 bases lay outside the gene matches. From germline, CDR1 is SEHNR and CDR2 FQNEAQ (reference sequence). This CDR3 has 14 amino acids. The CDR3 DNA reads as TGTGCCAGCAGCTTCGGCGGGGGACAAGAGACCCAGTACTTC. Its protein is CASSFGGGQETQYF.

The table lists this clonotype with a few counts. This chain links TRBV7-2 with TRBJ2-5, with 7 nucleotides matching TRBD1. Germline V gene sequence: CDR1 SGHTA, CDR2 FQGNSA. Trimming removed 5 bases from V and 2 bases from J; junction bases left unmatched: 8. The CDR3 runs to 15 residues. The CDR3 loop reads CASSRVQGRQETQYF. CDR3 nucleotides: TGTGCCAGCAGCCGCGTACAGGGGAGACAAGAGACCCAGTACTTC.

The rearrangement uses TRBV9 and TRBJ1-1, with 9 bases aligning to TRBD1. V was pared by 4 bases and J by 3 bases, with 7 bases of the junction left unmatched. The CDR3 loop spans 15 amino acids. Germline loops: CDR1 SGDLS, CDR2 YYNGEE. The CDR3 region is CASSYDRGRHTEAFF. The CDR3 region has the DNA TGTGCCAGCAGCTATGACAGGGGGAGACACACTGAAGCTTTCTTT.

In its sample, this clonotype was seen many times. The rearrangement joins TRBV18 to TRBJ2-4; D could derive from TRBD1 or TRBD2 (5 bases each). Germline CDR1 KGHSH, CDR2 LQKENI. V was trimmed by 2 bases and J by 7 bases, leaving 9 bases between them. The CDR3 runs to 13 residues. This chain's CDR3 is CASSPEGLNIQYF. For the CDR3, the DNA is TGTGCCAGCTCACCAGAGGGGCTCAACATTCAGTACTTC. Filled out from reference TRBV18 and TRBJ2-4, the complete variable domain reads NAGVMQNPRHLVRRRGQEARLRCSPMKGHSHVYWYRQLPEEGLKFMVYLQKENIIDESGMPKERFSAEFPKEGPSILRIQQVVRGDSAAYFCASSPEGLNIQYFGAGTRLSVL.

The chain carries TRBV7-8 and TRBJ1-5; D might be TRBD1 (5 bases). The V and J ends lost 10 bases and 0 bases respectively, with 10 bases between them. Germline V lookup: CDR1 SGHVS, CDR2 FQNEAQ. The CDR3 covers 13 residues. The DNA of the CDR3 is TGTGCCACCCAGGGTTATAGCAATCAGCCCCAGCATTTT. This sequence encodes CATQGYSNQPQHF.

This clonotype was seen repeatedly, ten times or more. The J gene is TRBJ2-1, the V gene TRBV6-5, with a tentative D call TRBD2 (6 bases). V dropped 5 bases and J dropped 7 bases, with 15 bases sitting between them. Per germline, CDR1 MNHEY and CDR2 SVGAGI. This CDR3 region has 14 residues. The CDR3 region is CASSQDRAGNEQFF. CDR3 coding DNA: TGTGCCAGCAGTCAGGACCGTGCGGGGAATGAGCAGTTCTTC.

This clonotype appeared many times. The rearrangement joins TRBV27 to TRBJ2-3; D possibly uses TRBD1 or TRBD2 (5 bases each). This CDR3 spans 15 amino acids. Germline V gene data show CDR1 as MNHEY and CDR2 as SMNVEV (reference sequence). V lost 5 bases and J lost 6, with 18 bases in between. This CDR3 reads CASSRRDPRGDTQYF. The DNA of the CDR3 is TGTGCCAGCAGTAGACGGGACCCCCGAGGCGATACGCAGTATTTT.

This clonotype was seen more than once but under ten times. The chain couples TRBV20-1 to TRBJ1-5; TRBD1 might be the D (6 bases). CDR1 DFQATT and CDR2 SNEGSKA come from the germline V gene (reference sequence). CDR3 size: 16 residues. Trimming shortened V by 0 bases and J by 4 bases, and 16 bases separated the two germline ends. The CDR3: CSARDIRGRGNQPQHF. The CDR3 DNA reads as TGCAGTGCTAGAGATATCAGGGGTAGGGGGAATCAGCCCCAGCATTTT.